One and the same sample provided the 25 T cell receptor beta chains below, sequenced in a study of OX40 agonist ivuxolimab in advanced cancers. Some clones are missing from TCRdb's copy, which holds only in-frame ones; the method was immunoSEQ multiplex PCR. This sample has some 70,000 clones, with about 87% found just once. The sample consisted of CD4+ or CD8+ T cells sorted from blood, taken in a trial of the OX40 agonist ivuxolimab. These TCRs come from an adult with an advanced solid tumor such as melanoma, head and neck, liver or kidney cancer.

Written as DNA, the CDR3 is TGCGCCAGCAGCTCGCCATTGGGGGCAGATACGCAGTATTTT. Translated, it gives CASSSPLGADTQYF. This sequence joins TRBV5-1 and TRBJ2-3; D possibly uses TRBD1 or TRBD2 (5 bases each). Trimming took off 3 bases at V and 4 bases at J, with 12 bases between the two ends. The CDR3 consists of 14 residues. Germline V gives CDR1 SGHRS, CDR2 YFSETQ.

The chain couples TRBV23-1 to TRBJ1-1; weak D call: TRBD1 (6 bases). TRBV23-1 is labeled an ORF, and its function is uncertain. V dropped 1 base and J dropped 4 bases, with 19 bases sitting between them. This CDR3 has 17 residues. In DNA, the CDR3 is TGCGCCAGCAGTCAATTCTATCCAGGGACGGGGGCCACTGAAGCTTTCTTT. It is translated as CASSQFYPGTGATEAFF.

The chain uses TRBV4-2 and TRBJ2-5; 11 bases line up with TRBD2. The CDR3 runs 15 residues. The V gene end was trimmed by 3 bases and the J gene end by 1 base; junction bases not matched to a gene: 1. Germline V gene lookup returns CDR1 LGHNA and CDR2 YNFKEQ. This CDR3 reads CASSQGTSGQETQYF. The DNA of the CDR3 is TGTGCCAGCAGCCAGGGGACTAGCGGCCAAGAGACCCAGTACTTC.

The chain couples TRBV19 to TRBJ1-1; maybe TRBD1 (5 bases). CDR3 length equals 13 residues. CDR1 LNHDA and CDR2 SQIVND come from the germline V gene (reference sequence). Trimming cost V 8 bases and J 0 bases, with 10 bases left between them. CDR3 region: CASGGGVNTEAFF. The DNA of the CDR3 is TGTGCCAGTGGGGGGGGAGTGAACACTGAAGCTTTCTTT.

This clone was counted a few times. V usage is TRBV18 and J usage is TRBJ2-3; no definite D call. The ends were cut back, 3 bases at V and 5 bases at J, with 9 bases in the middle. The length of the CDR3 is 13 residues. CDR1 and CDR2 (germline): KGHSH, LQKENI. CDR3 sequence reads: CASSPPGQDTQYF. DNA of the CDR3: TGTGCCAGCTCACCGCCGGGCCAAGATACGCAGTATTTT.

V usage is TRBV18 and J usage is TRBJ2-5; possibly TRBD2 for D (6 bases). The DNA end lines up better with TRBJ2-7; the J call may be wrong. From germline, CDR1 is KGHSH and CDR2 LQKENI. The CDR3 sequence is 16 residues long. The CDR3 loop reads CASSPLSTSNLNEQYF. CDR3 DNA sequence: TGTGCCAGCTCACCGCTCTCTACTAGCAATTTAAACGAGCAGTACTTC.

This clone occurred once. The V gene is TRBV11-2, the J gene TRBJ2-7; 7 nucleotides match TRBD1. CDR3 length: 15 amino acids. The germline V gene has CDR1 SGHAT and CDR2 FQNNGV. J gave up 1 base and V 5 bases, and 8 bases lay outside the gene matches. This CDR3 reads CASSPLRTGSYEQYF. The CDR3 DNA is TGTGCCAGCAGCCCCCTCCGGACAGGTTCCTACGAGCAGTACTTC.

V and J are TRBV18 and TRBJ2-7; TRBD1 is a possible D gene (6 bases). The germline CDR1 and CDR2 sequences are KGHSH and LQKENI. The CDR3 is 15 amino acids. Trimming stripped 2 bases from V and 1 base from J, with 12 bases between. In nucleotides, the CDR3 is TGTGCCAGCTCACCAGGGCAGGGGACGTCCTACGAGCAGTACTTC. This translates into CASSPGQGTSYEQYF.

This sequence joins TRBV6-4 and TRBJ2-6; no clear D gene. Germline CDR1 is MRHNA and CDR2 is SNTAGT. The CDR3 has 14 residues. V was pared by 3 bases and J by 4 bases, with 7 bases between. The CDR3 bases are TGTGCCAGCAGTGAGGTCATAGGGGCCAACGTCCTGACTTTC. Its translation: CASSEVIGANVLTF.

This clone was detected only once. The chain employs TRBV30 and TRBJ2-1; D perhaps matches TRBD2 (6 bases). Trimming pared 0 bases from V and 9 bases from J, leaving 15 bases between. Germline V gene lookup returns CDR1 GTSNPN and CDR2 SVGIG (reference sequence). CDR3 length equals 14 residues. The DNA of the CDR3 is TGTGCCTGGAGTGTTCCATTGGCGGGATTTGAGCAGTTCTTC. Protein product: CAWSVPLAGFEQFF. The full variable domain, completed using reference TRBV30 and TRBJ2-1, is SQTIHQWPATLVQPVGSPLSLECTVEGTSNPNLYWYRQAAGRGLQLLFYSVGIGQISSEVPQNLSASRPQDRQFILSSKKLLLSDSGFYLCAWSVPLAGFEQFFGPGTRLTVL.

J is TRBJ1-1 and V is TRBV14; D uncertain. The CDR3 is made up of 13 amino acids. Trimming cost V 2 bases and J 1 base, with 5 bases left between them. Germline V CDR1 and CDR2: SGHDN, FVKESK. This chain's CDR3 is CASSQQQNTEAFF. The DNA for the CDR3 is TGTGCCAGCAGCCAACAGCAGAACACTGAAGCTTTCTTT.

The rearrangement uses TRBV2 and TRBJ2-2; either TRBD1 or TRBD2 may supply D (5 bases each). CDR3 length equals 16 residues. V was shortened by 0 bases and J by 4 bases, with 12 bases between the two germline ends. From germline, CDR1 is SNHLY and CDR2 FYNNEI. The CDR3 region has the DNA TGTGCCAGCAGTGAAGCGAGCGCAGGGAGCACCGGGGAGCTGTTTTTT. Encoded protein: CASSEASAGSTGELFF.

The V gene is TRBV4-1, the J gene TRBJ1-3; D remains ambiguous. The CDR3 is made up of 17 amino acids. The germline V and J ends were trimmed by 4 bases and 0 bases, with 16 bases remaining between them. From germline, CDR1 is MGHRA and CDR2 YSYEKL. DNA of the CDR3: TGCGCCAGCAGCCTTTCGACGGATTCTCTCTCTGGAAACACCATATATTTT. It codes for CASSLSTDSLSGNTIYF.

This chain uses TRBV10-2 with TRBJ2-3, with D maybe TRBD2 (6 bases). This CDR3 comprises 17 residues. The V gene's germline CDR1 is WSHSY and CDR2 SAAADI. V was trimmed by 6 bases and J by 3 bases, leaving 22 bases between them. CDR3 bases: TGCGCCAGCAGCCAAAGGGACTCCCCCAGGGCGACAGATACGCAGTATTTT. Translation: CASSQRDSPRATDTQYF.

This clone was picked up one time. The rearrangement uses TRBV4-1 and TRBJ1-2; D is possibly TRBD1 (6 bases). CDR1 is MGHRA and CDR2 is YSYEKL in the germline V gene. There are 15 residues in the CDR3. V lost 6 bases to trimming and J lost 4 bases, with 18 bases between them. The CDR3 is CASRPQGSNFYGYTF. The CDR3 nucleotides are TGCGCCAGCAGGCCGCAGGGGTCCAACTTCTATGGCTACACCTTC.

This clone was counted between two and nine times. The chain has TRBV19 and TRBJ2-3; TRBD1 agrees at 10 bases. V lost 6 bases and J lost 4; bases outside the gene matches: 4. Germline loops: CDR1 LNHDA, CDR2 SQIVND (reference sequence). This CDR3 is built from 14 residues. For the CDR3, the DNA is TGTGCCAGTAGCCGGGACAGGGGCGCAGATACGCAGTATTTT. It is translated as CASSRDRGADTQYF.

The chain is built from TRBV12-5 and TRBJ2-6, with D perhaps being TRBD1 or TRBD2 (5 bases each). Germline values: CDR1 LGHNT, CDR2 FRNRAP. The CDR3 is 15 residues long. Written as DNA, the CDR3 is TGTGCCTGGGGGACGGGCCCCCCTGGGGCCAACGTCCTGACTTTC. It translates to CAWGTGPPGANVLTF. Supplemented by reference TRBV12-5 and TRBJ2-6, the full variable domain reads DARVTQTPRHKVTEMGQEVTMRCQPILGHNTVFWYRQTMMQGLELLAYFRNRAPLDDSGMPKDRFSAEMPDATLATLKIQPSEPRDSAVYFCAWGTGPPGANVLTFGAGSRLTVL.

This chain links TRBV4-2 with TRBJ2-7; D unclear. Germline CDR1 LGHNA, CDR2 YNFKEQ. V dropped 1 base and J dropped 4 bases, with 14 bases sitting between them. This CDR3 spans 15 amino acids. As DNA, the CDR3 is TGTGCCAGCAGCCAAGCCTTAACCCGAATATACGAGCAGTACTTC. It yields the protein CASSQALTRIYEQYF.

The J gene is TRBJ1-6, the V gene TRBV5-5; D is perhaps TRBD1 (5 bases). CDR1 is SGHKS and CDR2 is YYEKEE in the germline V gene (reference sequence). Trimming shortened V by 3 bases and J by 5 bases, and 12 bases separated the two germline ends. The CDR3 length is 15 residues. The CDR3 DNA reads TGTGCCAGCAGCTGGGGGGTAAATAATAATTCACCCCTCCACTTT. Encoded protein: CASSWGVNNNSPLHF.

The gene calls are TRBV6-6 and TRBJ2-7; 7 nucleotides match TRBD1. The V and J ends lost 6 bases and 4 bases, in that order; junction bases with no gene match: 15. This CDR3 is 16 amino acids long. Germline V gene data show CDR1 as MNHNY and CDR2 as SVGAGI (reference sequence). The CDR3 protein is CASSPETGVTLYEQYF. CDR3 DNA: TGTGCCAGCAGCCCCGAAACAGGGGTGACCCTTTACGAGCAGTACTTC.

The V call is TRBV4-1, the J call TRBJ2-7, with D possibly being TRBD1 (5 bases). In germline, CDR1 is MGHRA, CDR2 YSYEKL. The CDR3 spans 14 residues. Trimming stripped 1 base from V and 2 bases from J, with 9 bases between. The chain's CDR3 is CASSQVGVAYEQYF. The CDR3 coding sequence is TGCGCCAGCAGCCAAGTAGGGGTAGCCTACGAGCAGTACTTC.

The V and J genes are TRBV7-9 and TRBJ1-1; D is ambiguous. The CDR3 is made up of 12 amino acids. CDR1 SEHNR and CDR2 FQNEAQ come from the germline V gene (reference sequence). V lost 3 bases and J 6 bases, leaving 8 bases between the germline ends. The CDR3 DNA sequence: TGTGCCAGCAGCTTGAGTATATCTGAAGCTTTCTTT. Translation gives CASSLSISEAFF.

The chain is built from TRBV9 and TRBJ1-4; TRBD1 matches at 9 bases. V was pared by 3 bases and J by 5 bases, with 8 bases of the junction left unmatched. There are 16 residues in the CDR3. Germline lookup yields CDR1 SGDLS and CDR2 YYNGEE. The CDR3 protein is CASSAGQGFKNEKLFF. The DNA for the CDR3 is TGTGCCAGCAGCGCGGGACAGGGCTTTAAAAATGAAAAACTGTTTTTT.

The chain recombines TRBV11-2 with TRBJ2-5; 15 bases are shared with TRBD2. The CDR3 contains 15 residues. From germline, CDR1 is SGHAT and CDR2 FQNNGV. After removal of 4 bases from V and 5 bases from J, the junction contained 2 bases not matched to a gene. The CDR3 sequence is CASSSGTSGRETQYF. CDR3 sequence (DNA): TGTGCCAGCAGCTCAGGGACTAGCGGGAGGGAGACCCAGTACTTC.

The chain joins TRBV10-3 to TRBJ2-7; possibly TRBD1 for D (6 bases). Germline V gene lookup returns CDR1 ENHRY and CDR2 SYGVKD. The ends were cut back, 2 bases at V and 4 bases at J, with 15 bases in the middle. This CDR3 contains 15 residues. The CDR3 protein is CAISEPNDRRYEQYF. CDR3 nucleotide sequence: TGTGCCATCAGTGAGCCCAACGACAGGAGGTACGAGCAGTACTTC.